This T cell receptor beta chain was obtained from a study of shared clonotypes between healthy human individuals. Overall study findings and caveats: Represented genetic and exposure-history diversity was restricted by having few donors. Some naive CD4 clonotypes, 4.5% to 5.5%, turned up in common across several donors. In the sorted subsets, rarefaction showed sequencing was incomplete despite large depth.

Into CD45RA+ naive and CD45RA-negative memory subsets, the CD4+ cells were split. Germline loops: CDR1 SGHTA, CDR2 FQGTGA. J lost 7 bases, V lost 3 bases, and 5 bases had no gene match. The CDR3 has 13 amino acids. Measured with immunoSEQ multiplex PCR; TCRdb has only the in-frame clones, and not every one. Seen here are roughly 2,300,000 clones, roughly 90% observed once, and the top ten hold 0.37%. Notes on this clone: Its antigen is unidentified. Different DNA sequences within this sample yield the same CDR3.

This TCR was recovered from a man aged 18 to 30 in good health. Some clones in this sample may be carry-over from other donors' samples. The sequenced sample was naive CD4+ T cells from PBMCs. Indicated subset: CD45RA+ positively selected. This chain links TRBV7-3 with TRBJ2-7; 8 bases fit TRBD1. CDR3 nucleotides: TGTGCCAGCAGCTTCGGGACAGGAGGAGAGCAGTACTTC. Its protein product is CASSFGTGGEQYF.